This entry lists 20 T cell receptor beta chains sequenced from one sample in a study of T cell changes during pregnancy in multiple sclerosis. Sequencing used immunoSEQ multiplex PCR; TCRdb keeps in-frame clones, though not all of them. The sample holds about 18,000 clones, 85% to 90% seen once. This material consisted of CD8+ T cells from peripheral blood mononuclear cells, taken in the third trimester of pregnancy. The receptors derive from a female donor in good health, enrolled as a control in a pregnancy study.

The gene calls are TRBV23-1 and TRBJ1-4; D is uncertain. TRBV23-1 has ORF status, its function being uncertain. V lost 5 bases, J lost 0 bases, and 7 bases lay in between. There are 14 residues in the CDR3. The CDR3 is CASSRGPTNEKLFF. The CDR3 bases are TGCGCCAGCAGTAGAGGTCCAACTAATGAAAAACTGTTTTTT.

This chain connects TRBV25-1 to TRBJ2-5, with D perhaps matching TRBD2 (6 bases). Trimming left V 7 bases short and J 5 bases short, with 17 bases between. Germline CDR1 MGHDK, CDR2 SYGVNS. The CDR3 covers 14 residues. The CDR3 DNA reads TGTGCCAGCAACGCCCTGGGGGGTAGGGAGACCCAGTACTTC. Encoded protein: CASNALGGRETQYF. The full variable domain, with the rest looked up from reference TRBV25-1 and TRBJ2-5, is EADIYQTPRYLVIGTGKKITLECSQTMGHDKMYWYQQDPGMELHLIHYSYGVNSTEKGDLSSESTVSRIRTEHFPLTLESARPSHTSQYLCASNALGGRETQYFGPGTRLLVL.

The V and J genes are TRBV7-2 and TRBJ2-1; D is uncertain. The CDR3 covers 13 residues. CDR1 SGHTA and CDR2 FQGNSA come from the germline V gene. V lost 1 base and J lost 4, with 5 bases in between. The DNA for the CDR3 is TGTGCCAGCAGCTTAGGTCCGTACAATGAGCAGTTCTTC. Protein sequence: CASSLGPYNEQFF.

This clone qualifies as medium-sized. This rearrangement joins TRBV6-4 to TRBJ2-3; 7 nucleotides match TRBD2. The trim removed 2 bases at V and 1 base at J, leaving 0 bases unmatched. Germline V CDR1 and CDR2: MRHNA, SNTAGT. The CDR3 consists of 14 residues. Here the CDR3 DNA reads TGTGCCAGCAGTGACACTAGCGGCACAGATACGCAGTATTTT. Translation: CASSDTSGTDTQYF.

The V and J genes are TRBV19 and TRBJ1-2; TRBD1 matches at 8 bases. The germline gives CDR1 LNHDA, CDR2 SQIVND (reference sequence). CDR3 size: 15 residues. V shed 11 bases and J 5 bases; nucleotides not matched to a gene: 16. The CDR3 nucleotides are TGTGCCGTTATCAGGGGGCCGGGTCAAGGATATGGCTACACCTTC. It codes for CAVIRGPGQGYGYTF.

The chain links TRBV5-6 to TRBJ2-7; 9 nucleotides agree with TRBD1. There are 15 residues in the CDR3. The germline V gene has CDR1 SGHDT and CDR2 YYEEEE. The trim removed 4 bases at V and 7 bases at J, leaving 12 bases unmatched. CDR3 loop: CASSLEGQGPEEQYF. The CDR3 bases are TGTGCCAGCAGCCTCGAAGGACAGGGGCCGGAAGAGCAGTACTTC.

The chain joins TRBV27 to TRBJ1-5; no clear D. V was trimmed by 3 bases and J by 3 bases, leaving 18 bases between them. CDR1 is MNHEY, CDR2 SMNVEV, per germline (reference sequence). This CDR3 is 17 amino acids long. CDR3 coding DNA: TGTGCCAGCAGTTTGAGTGGAGGGCGGGCCCTCAATCAGCCCCAGCATTTT. Residues: CASSLSGGRALNQPQHF.

This sequence joins TRBV6-5 and TRBJ1-6; weak D call: TRBD1 (5 bases). V lost 5 bases, J lost 10 bases, and 15 bases lay in between. The CDR3 covers 14 residues. Per germline, CDR1 MNHEY and CDR2 SVGAGI. The CDR3 bases are TGTGCCAGCAGTAGGGAGGGGTCTTACTCACCCCTCCACTTT. Translating it yields CASSREGSYSPLHF.

The genes are TRBV9 and TRBJ2-1, with 13 bases lining up with TRBD2. The CDR3 consists of 17 residues. With 3 bases clipped from V and 4 bases from J, the junction kept 7 bases outside the gene matches. The germline V gene encodes CDR1 SGDLS and CDR2 YYNGEE. In DNA, the CDR3 is TGTGCCAGCAGCGACCACGGGACTAGCGGGACATACAATGAGCAGTTCTTC. It encodes CASSDHGTSGTYNEQFF.

This clone was seen once. The V and J genes are TRBV30 and TRBJ2-5; D unclear. Trimming took 3 bases from V and 3 from J, leaving 8 bases between them. The CDR3 has 12 residues. The V gene's germline CDR1 is GTSNPN and CDR2 SVGIG (reference sequence). The chain's CDR3 is CAWSESKETQYF. As DNA, the CDR3 is TGTGCCTGGAGCGAGAGCAAAGAGACCCAGTACTTC.

In its sample, this clone is medium-sized. Other DNA sequences in the sample encode the same CDR3. This rearrangement joins TRBV12-5 to TRBJ1-1; D is unresolved. This CDR3 is built from 13 residues. Germline values: CDR1 LGHNT, CDR2 FRNRAP. V was pared by 1 base and J by 4 bases, with 7 bases between. CDR3 loop: CASGLGGGTEAFF. The DNA of the CDR3 is TGTGCTAGTGGTTTGGGAGGAGGCACTGAAGCTTTCTTT.

The chain carries TRBV11-2 and TRBJ2-5; TRBD2 aligns across 8 bases. CDR3 length: 15 residues. Germline V CDR1 and CDR2: SGHAT, FQNNGV. V lost 4 bases to trimming and J lost 5 bases; unmatched junction nucleotides: 9. CDR3 protein: CASSYRPPGGETQYF. The CDR3 nucleotides are TGTGCCAGCAGCTACCGACCCCCGGGAGGGGAGACCCAGTACTTC.

The chain uses TRBV29-1 and TRBJ2-1; 8 bases agree with TRBD1. The CDR3 covers 13 residues. Germline V gene lookup returns CDR1 SQVTM and CDR2 ANQGSEA. The J segment lost 9 bases and the V segment lost 4 bases, leaving 8 bases of the junction unmatched. The CDR3 region is CSVVRQGAFEQFF. The CDR3 DNA sequence: TGCAGCGTTGTGAGGCAGGGGGCTTTTGAGCAGTTCTTC.

This chain connects TRBV27 to TRBJ1-2, with D possibly being TRBD1 (5 bases). CDR3 length: 17 residues. CDR1 and CDR2 (germline): MNHEY, SMNVEV (reference sequence). Trimming cost V 4 bases and J 0 bases, with 18 bases left between them. The CDR3 nucleotides read TGTGCCAGCAGTTCGGGCCCCAGGGCAGCTTCTAACTATGGCTACACCTTC. It translates to CASSSGPRAASNYGYTF.

The V gene is TRBV2, the J gene TRBJ2-1, with unresolved D. This CDR3 is built from 16 residues. V was shortened by 3 bases and J by 7 bases, with 19 bases between the two germline ends. Germline V lookup: CDR1 SNHLY, CDR2 FYNNEI. The DNA for the CDR3 is TGTGCCAGCAGTGAGAAACAGCTCAACCCTCGGAATGAGCAGTTCTTC. This sequence encodes CASSEKQLNPRNEQFF.

The rearrangement uses TRBV11-2 and TRBJ2-5; 7 positions match TRBD1. CDR3 length: 13 residues. Germline-derived CDR1 and CDR2 are SGHAT and FQNNGV. V dropped 4 bases and J dropped 5; count of bases not matched to a gene: 4. The CDR3 protein is CASSSQGTETQYF. In DNA, the CDR3 is TGTGCCAGCAGCTCACAGGGGACGGAGACCCAGTACTTC.

The gene calls are TRBV11-2 and TRBJ1-6; D gene uncertain. V gave up 1 base and J gave up 8 bases, with 9 bases separating them. The CDR3 consists of 14 residues. In germline, CDR1 is SGHAT, CDR2 FQNNGV. CDR3 sequence (DNA): TGTGCCAGCAGCTTAGGGCCCGGGTATTCACCCCTCCACTTT. Translating gives CASSLGPGYSPLHF.

This rearrangement joins TRBV27 to TRBJ1-5; possible D gene TRBD1, 5 bases. The length of the CDR3 is 13 residues. V dropped 3 bases and J dropped 6 bases, with 9 bases sitting between them. The germline CDR1 and CDR2 sequences are MNHEY and SMNVEV (reference sequence). The DNA of the CDR3 is TGTGCCAGCAGTTTTGGGGGGGTTCAGCCCCAGCATTTT. This translates into CASSFGGVQPQHF.

The genes are TRBV6-1 and TRBJ1-5; weak D call: TRBD1 (5 bases). V lost 2 bases to trimming and J lost 3 bases, with 14 bases between them. The CDR3 covers 16 residues. Germline V CDR1 and CDR2: MNHNS, SASEGT. Here the CDR3 DNA reads TGTGCCAGCAGTGAACCCCCGGGGGGGATCAATCAGCCCCAGCATTTT. Translating it yields CASSEPPGGINQPQHF.

V gene TRBV19 combines with J gene TRBJ2-1; 14 positions match TRBD2. Germline lookup yields CDR1 LNHDA and CDR2 SQIVND (reference sequence). The CDR3 is made up of 19 amino acids. J lost 1 base, V lost 3 bases, and 8 bases had no gene match. The CDR3 region has the DNA TGTGCCAGTAGTATTCGGGGACTAGCGGGGGCCGTATCCTACAATGAGCAGTTCTTC. Amino acids: CASSIRGLAGAVSYNEQFF.